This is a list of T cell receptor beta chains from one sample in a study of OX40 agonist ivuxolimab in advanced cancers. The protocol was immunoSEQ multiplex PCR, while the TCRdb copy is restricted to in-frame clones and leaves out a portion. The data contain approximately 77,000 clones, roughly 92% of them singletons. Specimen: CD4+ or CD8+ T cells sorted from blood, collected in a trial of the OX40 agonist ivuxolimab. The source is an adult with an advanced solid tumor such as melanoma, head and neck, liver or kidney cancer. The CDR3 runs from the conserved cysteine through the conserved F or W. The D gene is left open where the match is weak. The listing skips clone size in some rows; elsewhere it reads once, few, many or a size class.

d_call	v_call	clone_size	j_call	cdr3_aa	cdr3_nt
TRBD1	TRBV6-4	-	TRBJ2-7	CASSAGRGMEQYF	TGTGCCAGCAGTGCGGGCAGGGGGATGGAGCAGTACTTC
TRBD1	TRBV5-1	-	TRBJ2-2	CAGRSGTGLTGELFF	TGCGCCGGCCGCTCCGGGACAGGGTTAACCGGGGAGCTGTTTTTT
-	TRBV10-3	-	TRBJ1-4	CAISPGSPRGSGEKLFF	TGTGCCATCAGCCCTGGTTCGCCCCGAGGGAGTGGGGAAAAACTGTTTTTT
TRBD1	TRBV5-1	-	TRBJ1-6	CASSLGMGQGKGPLHF	TGCGCCAGCAGCTTGGGCATGGGACAGGGGAAAGGGCCCCTCCACTTT
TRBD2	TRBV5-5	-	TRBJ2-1	CASSSREAQFF	TGTGCCAGCAGCTCCCGGGAGGCCCAGTTCTTC
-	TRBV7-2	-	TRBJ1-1	CASSLLPGDTEAFF	TGTGCCAGCAGCTTATTACCCGGGGACACTGAAGCTTTCTTT
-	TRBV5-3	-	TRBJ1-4	CARSFRPGKLFF	TGTGCCAGAAGCTTCCGGCCGGGGAAACTGTTTTTT
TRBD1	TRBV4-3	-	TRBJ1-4	CASSQALTGNEKLFF	TGCGCCAGCAGCCAAGCCCTGACAGGGAATGAAAAACTGTTTTTT
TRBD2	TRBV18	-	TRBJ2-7	CASSSGLAGVREQYF	TGTGCCAGCTCATCCGGACTAGCGGGAGTCCGGGAGCAGTACTTC
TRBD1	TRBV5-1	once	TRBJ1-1	CASSSGQVGTEAFF	TGCGCCAGCAGCTCGGGACAGGTAGGCACTGAAGCTTTCTTT
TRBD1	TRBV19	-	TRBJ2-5	CASSRQGVGETQYF	TGTGCCAGTAGTAGACAGGGTGTTGGAGAGACCCAGTACTTC